This T cell receptor beta chain originates from a study of PD-1 blockade in classical Hodgkin lymphoma. Points from the study as a whole: As was reported, newly diagnosed patients showed lower baseline TCR diversity than healthy donors did.

In regard to this clone: Antigen: not known.

The assay was immunoSEQ multiplex PCR, and TCRdb's table has in-frame clones only and misses some. The repertoire holds approximately 21,000 clones, with about 86% as singletons. The V gene's germline CDR1 is SNHLY and CDR2 FYNNEI. This CDR3 is 15 amino acids long. V lost 4 bases to trimming and J lost 2 bases, with 12 bases between them. Time point in this sample: newly diagnosed, previously untreated cHL patient sample. Magnetic negative selection isolated CD8+ T cells from thawed PBMCs. Comparison relied on PBMCs that came from newly diagnosed, untreated classical Hodgkin lymphoma. The rearrangement joins TRBV2 to TRBJ1-5, with unresolved D. The sample consisted of CD8+ T cells from blood. The source is a human donor with classical Hodgkin lymphoma. The CDR3 protein is CASSVELIGNQPQHF. CDR3 bases: TGTGCCAGCAGTGTTGAGCTTATAGGCAATCAGCCCCAGCATTTT.